This T cell receptor beta chain was observed in a study of blood T cell repertoires in COVID-19. About the research overall: Spain, Italy and the United States supplied samples that represented acute and convalescent COVID-19. T cells, B-cell-depleted T cells, or PBMCs supplied cDNA or gDNA.

Per the authors' pipeline: For nucleated cells, counts were estimated from reference gene primer amplification. Only in-frame clones appear in the TCRdb table, and some are missing; sequencing was by immunoSEQ multiplex PCR. The V and J calls and clone size are taken from that table; D and trimming were inferred from the DNA. The table lists about 88,000 clones, 87% of them singletons, with roughly 15% in the top ten. This CDR3 region has 15 residues. V gave up 1 base and J gave up 3 bases; unmatched junction bases: 3. Germline V gene sequence: CDR1 SGHNT, CDR2 YYREEE (reference sequence). Input material: peripheral blood. The chain joins TRBV5-4 to TRBJ2-7; 11 bases match TRBD2. The receptor's source is a male donor with acute or convalescent COVID-19. The CDR3 loop reads CASSLRLAGYYEQYF. In DNA, the CDR3 is TGTGCCAGCAGCTTGAGACTAGCGGGGTACTACGAGCAGTACTTC. Filled out from reference TRBV5-4 and TRBJ2-7, the complete variable domain reads ETGVTQSPTHLIKTRGQQVTLRCSSQSGHNTVSWYQQALGQGPQFIFQYYREEENGRGNFPPRFSGLQFPNYSSELNVNALELDDSALYLCASSLRLAGYYEQYFGPGTRLTVT.